This T cell receptor beta chain originates from a study of T cell changes during pregnancy in multiple sclerosis. Germline V gene sequence: CDR1 SGHRS, CDR2 YFSETQ. This CDR3 comprises 14 residues. Trimming shortened V by 1 base and J by 2 bases, and 9 bases separated the two germline ends. Assay used: immunoSEQ multiplex PCR; TCRdb lists only in-frame clones, some missing. The sample includes roughly 100,000 clones, approximately 90% of them seen just once. In this sample, this clone turned up a few times. This TCR came from a female donor with multiple sclerosis, enrolled in a pregnancy study. The sequenced sample was peripheral blood, obtained after pregnancy. This chain connects TRBV5-1 to TRBJ1-2, with D unresolved. The CDR3 DNA reads as TGCGCCAGCAGCTTGCCAGGTGCCAACTATGGCTACACCTTC. Translation: CASSLPGANYGYTF.